A single sample is the source of the 19 T cell receptor beta chains below, sequenced in a study of blood T cell repertoires in COVID-19. TCRdb's copy holds only in-frame clones and misses some; the assay was immunoSEQ multiplex PCR. Counted here are hundreds of thousands of clones, about nine tenths occurring once; the ten biggest clones make up over 9%. What was sequenced was peripheral blood. The receptors were sampled from a woman aged 30 to 39 with COVID-19, enrolled during active disease.

The V gene is TRBV9, the J gene TRBJ2-1; TRBD1 is a possible D gene (6 bases). The length of the CDR3 is 14 residues. Germline V CDR1 and CDR2: SGDLS, YYNGEE. V was clipped by 3 bases and J by 10 bases, with 17 bases between them. This CDR3 is CASSAQGRPSEQFF. Written as DNA, the CDR3 is TGTGCCAGCAGCGCACAGGGACGGCCAAGCGAGCAGTTCTTC.

The V and J genes are TRBV7-2 and TRBJ2-5; D is undetermined. V gave up 5 bases and J gave up 2 bases, with 15 bases separating them. The germline V gene has CDR1 SGHTA and CDR2 FQGNSA. The CDR3 consists of 15 residues. As DNA, the CDR3 is TGTGCCAGCAGCCAGTCCCCCAGGCCTCAAGAGACCCAGTACTTC. This codes for CASSQSPRPQETQYF.

This clone was found a few times. As DNA, the CDR3 is TGTGCCAGCAGCCCGCAGGGGCTCCCTGGGGAGCAGTACTTC. Its translation is CASSPQGLPGEQYF. The rearrangement uses TRBV5-4 and TRBJ2-7; tentatively, D is TRBD1 (6 bases). V dropped 4 bases and J dropped 7 bases, with 18 bases sitting between them. The germline V gene encodes CDR1 SGHNT and CDR2 YYREEE (reference sequence). The CDR3 runs 14 residues.

The V and J genes are TRBV7-3 and TRBJ2-1; D is perhaps TRBD1 (5 bases). Germline assignment: CDR1 SGHTA and CDR2 FQGTGA. This CDR3 has 16 amino acids. Trimming cost V 7 bases and J 0 bases, with 16 bases left between them. CDR3 nucleotide sequence: TGTGCCAGCACTCCCGGTGGGGCTGGCTCCTACAATGAGCAGTTCTTC. It encodes CASTPGGAGSYNEQFF.

This clone has just one count. This rearrangement joins TRBV7-9 to TRBJ2-5, with 7 bases fitting TRBD2. V shed 1 base, J shed 1 base, and the junction held 9 bases outside the gene matches. From germline, CDR1 is SEHNR and CDR2 FQNEAQ (reference sequence). This CDR3 spans 17 amino acids. The CDR3: CASSLEALAAFQETQYF. As DNA, the CDR3 is TGTGCCAGCAGCTTAGAGGCCCTAGCGGCCTTCCAAGAGACCCAGTACTTC.

The J gene is TRBJ2-1, the V gene TRBV28, with D perhaps matching TRBD2 (6 bases). V gave up 8 bases and J gave up 5 bases, with 16 bases separating them. Germline CDR1 MDHEN, CDR2 SYDVKM. CDR3 size: 14 residues. CDR3 amino acids: CASYPGDRNNEQFF. CDR3 nucleotide sequence: TGTGCCAGCTATCCGGGGGATCGAAACAATGAGCAGTTCTTC. The complete variable domain, with remaining parts taken from reference TRBV28 and TRBJ2-1, reads DVKVTQSSRYLVKRTGEKVFLECVQDMDHENMFWYRQDPGLGLRLIYFSYDVKMKEKGDIPEGYSVSREKKERFSLILESASTNQTSMYLCASYPGDRNNEQFFGPGTRLTVL.

The chain joins TRBV10-3 to TRBJ2-3; 8 bases are shared with TRBD2. The J segment lost 6 bases and the V segment lost 6 bases, leaving 8 bases of the junction unmatched. Germline V gene data show CDR1 as ENHRY and CDR2 as SYGVKD. CDR3 length: 14 amino acids. In DNA, the CDR3 is TGTGCCATCAGCTGGGGACTAGGACGGGATACGCAGTATTTT. The encoded protein is CAISWGLGRDTQYF.

This rearrangement joins TRBV4-2 to TRBJ2-1; 8 nucleotides agree with TRBD2. J gave up 0 bases and V 4 bases, and 5 bases lay outside the gene matches. In germline, CDR1 is LGHNA, CDR2 YNFKEQ. The CDR3 contains 16 residues. This CDR3 reads CASSLSGGGSYNEQFF. The DNA for the CDR3 is TGTGCCAGCAGCCTCTCGGGAGGGGGCTCCTACAATGAGCAGTTCTTC.

The chain recombines TRBV5-1 with TRBJ2-2; 9 positions agree with TRBD1. Trimming took 5 bases from V and 7 from J; bases not matched to a gene: 6. Germline loops: CDR1 SGHRS, CDR2 YFSETQ. The CDR3 runs 14 residues. CDR3 region: CASRQGARNGELFF. The CDR3 DNA is TGCGCCAGCAGACAGGGGGCGCGGAACGGGGAGCTGTTTTTT.

This clone has only a few counts. This sequence joins TRBV6-5 and TRBJ2-7; 8 bases are shared with TRBD2. Trimming cost V 6 bases and J 2 bases; bases outside gene matches: 6. The CDR3 spans 14 residues. Germline CDR1 MNHEY, CDR2 SVGAGI. The CDR3 DNA reads TGTGCCAGCAGCGAGGGACTAGGGGCCTACGAGCAGTACTTC. Translated, it gives CASSEGLGAYEQYF.

The rearrangement uses TRBV19 and TRBJ1-1; TRBD1 aligns across 7 bases. Germline CDR1 and CDR2: LNHDA and SQIVND (reference sequence). The CDR3 spans 16 residues. Trimming cost V 4 bases and J 1 base; bases outside gene matches: 9. The CDR3 region is CASSKAWDSKNTEAFF. CDR3 in DNA: TGTGCCAGTAGTAAGGCCTGGGACAGTAAGAACACTGAAGCTTTCTTT.

This clone was counted a single time. Other nucleotide sequences in the sample specify the same CDR3. The chain has TRBV9 and TRBJ2-3; D uncertain. The CDR3 runs 13 residues. Germline assignment: CDR1 SGDLS and CDR2 YYNGEE. The germline V and J ends were trimmed by 0 bases and 6 bases, with 8 bases remaining between them. CDR3 DNA sequence: TGTGCCAGCAGCGTAGTGTCCGGGGATACGCAGTATTTT. Encoded protein: CASSVVSGDTQYF.

This sequence joins TRBV5-6 and TRBJ1-6, with 7 bases lining up with TRBD1. The V gene's germline CDR1 is SGHDT and CDR2 YYEEEE. J was trimmed by 7 bases and V by 3 bases; bases with no gene match: 7. The CDR3 runs to 15 residues. The CDR3 here is CASSSPGQPNSPLHF. The DNA for the CDR3 is TGTGCCAGCAGCTCACCGGGACAGCCAAATTCACCCCTCCACTTT.

The rearrangement joins TRBV7-3 to TRBJ2-1; 8 bases line up with TRBD1. V was clipped by 5 bases and J by 9 bases; unmatched bases: 12. This CDR3 region has 15 residues. CDR1 is SGHTA and CDR2 is FQGTGA in the germline V gene. The CDR3 loop is CASSRGQAAGGEQFF. The CDR3 DNA reads as TGTGCCAGCAGCCGGGGACAGGCGGCAGGGGGTGAGCAGTTCTTC.

V usage is TRBV24-1 and J usage is TRBJ2-3, with D possibly being TRBD2 (5 bases). The germline gives CDR1 KGHDR, CDR2 SFDVKD. V was pared by 4 bases and J by 3 bases, with 13 bases between. This CDR3 is 15 amino acids long. In DNA, the CDR3 is TGTGCCACCAGTGACCGAAACCGCGGGACAGATACGCAGTATTTT. Its translation is CATSDRNRGTDTQYF.

This chain connects TRBV9 to TRBJ2-7; D perhaps matches TRBD2 (6 bases). The germline V and J ends were trimmed by 3 bases and 3 bases, with 10 bases remaining between them. Germline loops: CDR1 SGDLS, CDR2 YYNGEE. The CDR3 is 13 residues long. The CDR3 bases are TGTGCCAGCAGCGCGGGAGTAAGCTACGAGCAGTACTTC. Translated: CASSAGVSYEQYF.

V gene TRBV7-9 combines with J gene TRBJ2-1; maybe TRBD1 (5 bases). V was trimmed by 6 bases and J by 6 bases, leaving 18 bases between them. CDR1 and CDR2 from the germline V gene are SEHNR and FQNEAQ (reference sequence). The CDR3 consists of 15 residues. CDR3 nucleotides: TGTGCCAGCAGACCCGAGTTTTCAGGGCGCAATGAGCAGTTCTTC. Protein: CASRPEFSGRNEQFF.

J is TRBJ1-2 and V is TRBV11-2; D remains ambiguous. V lost 2 bases and J lost 5, with 15 bases in between. CDR1 and CDR2 (germline): SGHAT, FQNNGV. This CDR3 contains 15 residues. CDR3 DNA: TGTGCCAGCAGCTTATCGGCGGAGAAGTCATATGGCTACACCTTC. It codes for CASSLSAEKSYGYTF.

The J gene is TRBJ2-2, the V gene TRBV19; tentative D call: TRBD1 (6 bases). CDR3 length: 16 amino acids. The germline CDR1 and CDR2 sequences are LNHDA and SQIVND (reference sequence). Trimming stripped 5 bases from V and 4 bases from J, with 17 bases between. CDR3 protein: CASSSPAGASTGELFF. DNA for the CDR3: TGTGCCAGTAGTTCCCCCGCAGGGGCGAGCACCGGGGAGCTGTTTTTT.